What follows describes a single TCR beta chain. The table came from immunoSEQ multiplex PCR; TCRdb's copy has only in-frame clones and leaves some out. This sample has hundreds of thousands of clones; around 89% occur once, and the top ten carry under 5%. The CDR3 is 14 residues long. The germline CDR1 and CDR2 sequences are SNHLY and FYNNEI. V lost 4 bases to trimming and J lost 6 bases, with 16 bases between them. The data stem from a study of blood T cell repertoires in COVID-19. Study context: Sources were T cells, B-cell-depleted T cells, or PBMCs; the material itself was cDNA or gDNA.

Either two negative PCRs, clearance, or symptom resolution qualified Cohort 3 donors as recovered. This chain connects TRBV2 to TRBJ2-7, with a possible D match to TRBD1 (7 bases). Specimen: PBMCs or T cells enriched from blood (not recorded which). The clonotype comes from a woman in her thirties who had recovered from COVID-19. The CDR3: CASSVAGTAGEQYF. The CDR3 region has the DNA TGTGCCAGCAGTGTCGCCGGGACAGCGGGCGAGCAGTACTTC.